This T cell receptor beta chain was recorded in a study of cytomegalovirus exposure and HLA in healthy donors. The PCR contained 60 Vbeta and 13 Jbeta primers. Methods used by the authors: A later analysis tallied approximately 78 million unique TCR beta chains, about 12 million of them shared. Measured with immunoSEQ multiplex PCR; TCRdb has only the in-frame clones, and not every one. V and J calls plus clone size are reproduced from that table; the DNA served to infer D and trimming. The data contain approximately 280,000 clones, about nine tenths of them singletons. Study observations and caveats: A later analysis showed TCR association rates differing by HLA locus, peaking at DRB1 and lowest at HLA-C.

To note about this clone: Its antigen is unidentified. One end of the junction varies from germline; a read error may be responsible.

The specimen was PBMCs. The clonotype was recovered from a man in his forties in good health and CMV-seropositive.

The CDR3 DNA reads as TGTGCCAGCACTGAAGCGGCTAGCGGTTCCTACGAGCAGTACTTC. This sequence encodes CASTEAASGSYEQYF. V and J are TRBV6-1 and TRBJ2-7, with 7 bases lining up with TRBD2. This CDR3 is built from 15 residues. Germline loops: CDR1 MNHNS, CDR2 SASEGT.